In its sample, the clone carrying this T cell receptor (beta chain) was seen many times. No antigen is known for it. The data stem from a study of regulatory T cells in long-lasting Graves disease. According to the study, TCR beta libraries were built with iRepertoire HTBI primers and CDR3-region Arm-PCR. A single record per CDR3 protein comes from TCRdb applying MiXCR to the multiplex PCR reads. The table records just over 600,000 distinct CDR3 sequences, 15% to 20% of them present only once. Time point described: newly diagnosed GD, antithyroid drugs for less than 3 months. From RNA extracted from PBMCs, the TCR library was made. Regarding the study as a whole: Analysis covered peripheral blood alone, not thyroid tissue.

The same sample was also used in a study of T cells in Graves' hyperthyroidism and ophthalmopathy. From that report: Orbital computed tomography, thyroid ultrasound, serum thyroxine and TRAb, and clinical symptoms together informed the diagnoses.

The TCR comes from a woman aged 25 to 39 with Graves disease. The sequencing here drew on peripheral blood mononuclear cells (PBMCs), taken at new diagnosis, from a patient treated with antithyroid drugs.

The DNA of the CDR3 is TGTGCCAGCAGTACAACTAGCGGGAACCCCTACGAGCAGTACTTC. It encodes CASSTTSGNPYEQYF. The J gene is TRBJ2-7, the V gene TRBV12-3 or TRBV12-4; 10 nucleotides agree with TRBD2. Losses at the gene ends were 5 bases for V and 2 bases for J; bases not matched to a gene: 6. This CDR3 contains 15 residues.